A single sample gave rise to the 27 T cell receptor beta chains below, sequenced in a study of T cells in Graves' hyperthyroidism and ophthalmopathy. Amplified regions were TCR beta CDR3 sequences from RNA transcripts. TCR CDR3 regions were first amplified by RT-PCR with HTBI primers. TCRdb recomputed calls from the multiplex PCR reads with MiXCR, one row per CDR3 protein. The sample comprises hundreds of thousands of distinct CDR3 sequences, roughly 20% of which are singletons, and roughly 30% rests with the top ten. The sample taken for sequencing was blood. These receptors all come from a young man with Graves' ophthalmopathy.

This clonotype was counted only a few times. V and J are TRBV6-2 or TRBV6-3 and TRBJ2-7; tentative D call: TRBD2 (6 bases). Germline CDR1 and CDR2: MNHEY and SVGEGT. This CDR3 spans 13 amino acids. Trimming stripped 0 bases from V and 6 bases from J, with 9 bases between. The CDR3 here is CASSYSWRGEQYF. The CDR3 DNA reads as TGTGCCAGCAGTTACTCGTGGAGGGGCGAGCAGTACTTC.

CDR3 amino acids: CAWSVASGRVDEQFF. DNA for the CDR3: TGTGCCTGGAGTGTAGCCTCGGGGAGGGTAGACGAGCAGTTCTTC. The rearrangement joins TRBV30 to TRBJ2-1, with 7 bases that match TRBD2. In germline, CDR1 is GTSNPN, CDR2 SVGIG (reference sequence). With 0 bases clipped from V and 10 bases from J, the junction kept 12 bases outside the gene matches. This CDR3 contains 15 residues.

This clonotype was recorded a few times. The chain combines TRBV5-1 with TRBJ1-2, with a weak D call TRBD1 (5 bases). Germline CDR1 reads SGHRS; CDR2 reads YFSETQ. The CDR3 sequence is 14 residues long. Trimming left V 1 base short and J 3 bases short, with 10 bases between. CDR3 sequence reads: CASSLTGYDYGYTF. The CDR3 DNA follows: TGCGCCAGCAGCTTGACAGGCTATGACTATGGCTACACCTTC.

This sequence joins TRBV4-1 and TRBJ1-1; maybe TRBD1 (5 bases). The CDR3 spans 15 residues. Germline V gives CDR1 MGHRA, CDR2 YSYEKL. V lost 0 bases to trimming and J lost 4 bases, with 12 bases between them. As DNA, the CDR3 is TGCGCCAGCAGCCAAGACCGGGGGGTTGGCACTGAAGCTTTCTTT. Protein: CASSQDRGVGTEAFF.

This clonotype came up many times. The J gene is TRBJ2-3, the V gene TRBV7-9; weak D call: TRBD1 (6 bases). The germline CDR1 and CDR2 sequences are SEHNR and FQNEAQ (reference sequence). The CDR3 is 15 amino acids. Trimming stripped 1 base from V and 2 bases from J, with 10 bases between. CDR3 sequence reads: CASSLDRAATDTQYF. As DNA, the CDR3 is TGTGCCAGCAGCTTAGACAGGGCGGCCACAGATACGCAGTATTTT.

As for this clonotype: A read error is likely, as this CDR3 ends without the conserved phenylalanine or tryptophan. The chain is built from TRBV7-9 and TRBJ2-1; 13 bases line up with TRBD2. In germline, CDR1 is SEHNR, CDR2 FQNEAQ (reference sequence). The CDR3 sequence is 16 residues long. V trimming: 4 bases; J trimming: 7 bases; junction bases outside the gene matches: 7. The CDR3 bases are TGTGCCAGCAGCTCCCCGACTAGCGGGAGGTTTAATGAGCAGTTCCTC. Translating it yields CASSSPTSGRFNEQFL.

In this sample, this clonotype turned up a few times. The rearrangement links TRBV20-1 to TRBJ2-7; 8 bases agree with TRBD2. Germline V lookup: CDR1 DFQATT, CDR2 SNEGSKA (reference sequence). J gave up 2 bases and V 1 base, and 13 bases lay outside the gene matches. The length of the CDR3 is 17 residues. The DNA for the CDR3 is TGCAGTGCTAGAGTAGGTAGCGGGAAGTCGGAAACCTACGAGCAGTACTTC. Protein: CSARVGSGKSETYEQYF.

This chain joins TRBV6-2 or TRBV6-3 and TRBJ2-3, with D possibly TRBD1 on 6 matching bases. The length of the CDR3 is 18 residues. Trimming cost V 8 bases and J 5 bases, with 29 bases left between them. Germline-derived CDR1 and CDR2 are MNHEY and SVGEGT. In nucleotides, the CDR3 is TGTGCCAGCTCCGCACGTCAGCTCTCGACAGGTCGGGTAGATACGCAGTATTTT. The encoded protein is CASSARQLSTGRVDTQYF.

The rearrangement links TRBV24-1 to TRBJ2-7; the match to TRBD2 covers 15 bases. J was trimmed by 5 bases and V by 2 bases; bases with no gene match: 6. The CDR3 runs to 17 residues. The germline CDR1 and CDR2 sequences are KGHDR and SFDVKD. The CDR3 here is CATSDSGLAGGKDEQYF. The DNA for the CDR3 is TGTGCCACCAGTGATTCCGGACTAGCGGGAGGGAAGGACGAGCAGTACTTC.

This clonotype was seen more than once but under ten times. This chain links TRBV9 with TRBJ2-7; 12 bases are a match to TRBD2. CDR1 and CDR2 (germline): SGDLS, YYNGEE. V lost 4 bases, J lost 5 bases, and 7 bases stayed unmatched. This CDR3 has 15 residues. This chain's CDR3 is CASSPRLAGVHEQYF. The CDR3 nucleotides read TGTGCCAGCAGCCCAAGACTAGCGGGAGTACACGAGCAGTACTTC.

This clonotype was seen only a few times. V usage is TRBV19 and J usage is TRBJ1-1; TRBD1 is a possible D gene (5 bases). The CDR3 consists of 13 residues. V lost 7 bases and J lost 7, with 16 bases in between. Germline-derived CDR1 and CDR2 are LNHDA and SQIVND (reference sequence). For the CDR3, the DNA is TGTGCCAGTACCACACAGGACCGCGGTGAAGCTTTCTTT. Its protein product is CASTTQDRGEAFF.

This clonotype was found a few times. The CDR3 DNA reads TGCAGCGTGGCAGCTAGCGGGGGTTACAATGGGGAGTTCTTC. Amino acids: CSVAASGGYNGEFF. The V and J genes are TRBV29-1 and TRBJ2-1; TRBD2 agrees at 10 bases. V gave up 6 bases and J gave up 14 bases; unmatched junction bases: 16. Per germline, CDR1 SQVTM and CDR2 ANQGSEA. This CDR3 has 14 amino acids.

The chain combines TRBV20-1 with TRBJ2-3; either TRBD1 or TRBD2 may supply D (5 bases each). V gave up 5 bases and J gave up 2 bases, with 14 bases separating them. Germline lookup yields CDR1 DFQATT and CDR2 SNEGSKA (reference sequence). The CDR3 length is 14 residues. CDR3 loop: CSARGVLDTDTQYF. In nucleotides, the CDR3 is TGCAGTGCTCGGGGCGTTTTGGACACAGATACGCAGTATTTT.

V is TRBV12-3 or TRBV12-4 and J is TRBJ2-2, with D possibly being TRBD2 (6 bases). CDR3 length: 15 residues. With 10 bases removed from V and 0 bases from J, the gap between germline ends came to 15 bases. The CDR3, as DNA: TGTGCCACCTCCCCCGGCGGGGCGAACACCGGGGAGCTGTTTTTT. Its protein product is CATSPGGANTGELFF.

The gene calls are TRBV28 and TRBJ1-1; D is possibly TRBD1 (6 bases). Germline CDR1 and CDR2: MDHEN and SYDVKM. Trimming cost V 7 bases and J 10 bases, with 22 bases left between them. The length of the CDR3 is 14 residues. CDR3 region: CASNQQGGWVGAFF. CDR3 DNA sequence: TGTGCCAGCAATCAACAGGGAGGTTGGGTAGGAGCTTTCTTT.

The genes are TRBV15 and TRBJ2-1; 12 bases are a match to TRBD1. The germline gives CDR1 LNHNV, CDR2 YYDKDF (reference sequence). After removal of 0 bases from V and 9 bases from J, the junction contained 9 bases not matched to a gene. The CDR3 runs to 17 residues. CDR3 region: CATSRDLTGTGGGEQFF. In DNA, the CDR3 is TGTGCCACCAGCAGAGACCTTACCGGGACAGGGGGCGGTGAGCAGTTCTTC.

The chain joins TRBV18 to TRBJ2-7; 11 bases align to TRBD2. Germline trimming cut 8 bases from V and 0 bases from J; bases unmatched to any gene: 3. CDR1 is KGHSH, CDR2 LQKENI, per germline. The CDR3 is 14 residues long. The CDR3 region has the DNA TGTGCCAGCGCGGGACTAGCGGACTCCTACGAGCAGTACTTC. This encodes CASAGLADSYEQYF. The variable domain in full, completed from reference TRBV18 and TRBJ2-7, reads NAGVMQNPRHLVRRRGQEARLRCSPMKGHSHVYWYRQLPEEGLKFMVYLQKENIIDESGMPKERFSAEFPKEGPSILRIQQVVRGDSAAYFCASAGLADSYEQYFGPGTRLTVT.

CDR3 loop: CASSVTGPIYYEQYF. DNA of the CDR3: TGTGCCAGCAGTGTGACCGGGCCCATATACTACGAGCAGTACTTC. The rearrangement uses TRBV2 and TRBJ2-7; no firm D call. Germline CDR1 and CDR2: SNHLY and FYNNEI. The V gene lost 4 bases and the J gene lost 3 bases, with 16 bases spanning the gap. The CDR3 spans 15 residues.

This clonotype appeared many times. The chain has TRBV6-1 and TRBJ1-1, with D unresolved. The germline V gene has CDR1 MNHNS and CDR2 SASEGT. V gave up 9 bases and J gave up 11 bases, with 16 bases separating them. The CDR3 totals 11 residues. The chain's CDR3 is CASGKGRVAFF. The CDR3 region has the DNA TGTGCCAGTGGGAAGGGTAGGGTGGCTTTCTTT.

The DNA for the CDR3 is TGTGCCAGCAGTTTGGGGGCTGGGGACATTCAGTACTTC. It is translated as CASSLGAGDIQYF. V usage is TRBV28 and J usage is TRBJ2-4, with D possibly being TRBD1 (6 bases). The CDR3 spans 13 residues. Germline values: CDR1 MDHEN, CDR2 SYDVKM. Trimming took off 3 bases at V and 8 bases at J, with 11 bases between the two ends.

This clonotype occurred a few times. The CDR3 is CASSPHPTYEQYF. CDR3 in DNA: TGTGCCAGCAGCCCCCACCCGACCTACGAGCAGTACTTC. V gene TRBV7-2 combines with J gene TRBJ2-7; no definite D call. The V gene's germline CDR1 is SGHTA and CDR2 FQGNSA. Trimming took 5 bases from V and 2 from J, leaving 10 bases between them. The CDR3 runs to 13 residues. Drawing the rest from reference TRBV7-2 and TRBJ2-7, the complete variable domain is GAGVSQSPSNKVTEKGKDVELRCDPISGHTALYWYRQSLGQGLEFLIYFQGNSAPDKSGLPSDRFSAERTGGSVSTLTIQRTQQEDSAVYLCASSPHPTYEQYFGPGTRLTVT.

This chain connects TRBV28 to TRBJ1-5; 12 nucleotides align to TRBD1. The J segment lost 13 bases and the V segment lost 6 bases, leaving 13 bases of the junction unmatched. The V gene's germline CDR1 is MDHEN and CDR2 SYDVKM. The CDR3 is 15 amino acids. The CDR3 loop reads CASRSGTGGTDTQHF. The DNA for the CDR3 is TGTGCCAGCAGGTCCGGGACAGGGGGCACCGATACGCAGCATTTT.

A few counts support this clonotype. This chain uses TRBV5-1 with TRBJ2-7; 10 nucleotides line up with TRBD1. The CDR3 contains 16 residues. V trimming: 4 bases; J trimming: 4 bases; junction bases outside the gene matches: 11. CDR1 SGHRS and CDR2 YFSETQ come from the germline V gene. Written as DNA, the CDR3 is TGCGCCAGCAGCATATTCCCGGGACAGGGGATGTACGAGCAGTACTTC. Its translation is CASSIFPGQGMYEQYF.

This chain links TRBV6-5 with TRBJ1-1, with D possibly matching TRBD1 (5 bases). Germline CDR1 reads MNHEY; CDR2 reads SVGAGI. The CDR3 covers 14 residues. Deletions cut 2 bases from V and 9 bases from J, with 16 bases between. The CDR3 region has the DNA TGTGCCAGCAGTTACAGACAGCAGTATACGAAAGCTTTCTTT. Encoded protein: CASSYRQQYTKAFF.

This chain connects TRBV6-1 to TRBJ2-2; 9 nucleotides align to TRBD2. The V gene's germline CDR1 is MNHNS and CDR2 SASEGT. The V and J ends lost 9 bases and 9 bases, in that order; junction bases with no gene match: 11. This CDR3 spans 14 amino acids. The CDR3 DNA sequence: TGTGCCAGTTGTCCTAGCGGGGTCGGGAGGGAGCTGTTTTTT. Translated, it gives CASCPSGVGRELFF.

This clonotype has only a few counts. The chain carries TRBV6-4 and TRBJ1-4; D remains ambiguous. Trimming took 5 bases from V and 8 from J, leaving 12 bases between them. This CDR3 is 13 amino acids long. Germline V lookup: CDR1 MRHNA, CDR2 SNTAGT. The CDR3 sequence: CASSSASGEKLFF. DNA for the CDR3: TGTGCCAGCAGTTCGGCGAGTGGGGAAAAACTGTTTTTT.

The CDR3 protein is CASIGTDATEKLFF. DNA for the CDR3: TGTGCCAGCATCGGGACCGATGCTACTGAAAAACTGTTTTTT. The chain joins TRBV2 to TRBJ1-4; D might be TRBD1 (5 bases). V was trimmed by 7 bases and J by 7 bases, leaving 16 bases between them. Germline loops: CDR1 SNHLY, CDR2 FYNNEI. This CDR3 contains 14 residues.